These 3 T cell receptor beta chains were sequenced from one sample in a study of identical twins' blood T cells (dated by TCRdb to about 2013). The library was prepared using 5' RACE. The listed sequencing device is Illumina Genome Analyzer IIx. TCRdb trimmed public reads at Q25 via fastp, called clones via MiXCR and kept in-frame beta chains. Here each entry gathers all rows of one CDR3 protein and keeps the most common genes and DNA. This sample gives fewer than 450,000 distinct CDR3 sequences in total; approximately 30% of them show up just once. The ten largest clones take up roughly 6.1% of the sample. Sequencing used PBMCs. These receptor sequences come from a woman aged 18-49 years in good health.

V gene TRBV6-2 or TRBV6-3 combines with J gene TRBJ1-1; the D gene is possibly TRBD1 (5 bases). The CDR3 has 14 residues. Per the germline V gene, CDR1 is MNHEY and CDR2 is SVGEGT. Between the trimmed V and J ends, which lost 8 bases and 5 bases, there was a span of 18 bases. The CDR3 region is CASQLIGTATEAFF. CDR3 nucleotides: TGTGCCAGCCAGTTAATAGGGACGGCGACTGAAGCTTTCTTT.

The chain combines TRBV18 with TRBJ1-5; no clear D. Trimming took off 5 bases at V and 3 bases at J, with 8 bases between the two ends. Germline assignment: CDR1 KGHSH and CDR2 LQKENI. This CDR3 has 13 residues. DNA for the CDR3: TGTGCCAGCTCAGCACAAGACAATCAGCCCCAGCATTTT. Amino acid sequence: CASSAQDNQPQHF.

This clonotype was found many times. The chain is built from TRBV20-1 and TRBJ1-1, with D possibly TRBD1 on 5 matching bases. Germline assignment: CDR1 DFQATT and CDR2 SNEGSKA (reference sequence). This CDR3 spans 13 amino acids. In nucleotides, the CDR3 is TGCAAAGGGGCAGGCAGCATTAGGACTGAAGCTTTCTTT. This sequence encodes CKGAGSIRTEAFF.